One sample yielded the 6 T cell receptor beta chains listed below, sequenced in a study of cytomegalovirus exposure and HLA in healthy donors. The study ran its PCR with 60 Vbeta and 13 Jbeta primers. Generated by immunoSEQ multiplex PCR, the TCRdb table keeps only in-frame clones and is missing some. Seen here are 95,000 to 150,000 clones, about 80% observed once, and the top ten hold about 9.2%. The sequencing sample was made of PBMCs. The receptors come from a man aged 25 to 40 in good health and CMV-seropositive.

The CDR3 sequence is CSVFPGQGARTEAFF. The CDR3 coding sequence is TGCAGCGTTTTTCCGGGACAGGGGGCGCGTACTGAAGCTTTCTTT. The chain joins TRBV29-1 to TRBJ1-1, with TRBD1 matching 12 bases. The CDR3 is made up of 15 amino acids. In germline, CDR1 is SQVTM, CDR2 ANQGSEA. V gave up 5 bases and J gave up 5 bases; unmatched junction bases: 9.

V is TRBV27 and J is TRBJ2-5; 8 bases agree with TRBD1. The J call is uncertain, as TRBJ2-7 better fits the DNA end. The CDR3 is 12 amino acids. Germline V gene data show CDR1 as MNHEY and CDR2 as SMNVEV (reference sequence). For the CDR3, the DNA is TGTGCCACGACGGACAGGGTCCACGAGCAGTACTTC. It yields the protein CATTDRVHEQYF.

This chain joins TRBV7-3 and TRBJ2-1, with D possibly being TRBD1 (6 bases). CDR3 length: 22 amino acids. V was cut by 3 bases and J by 5 bases, with 35 bases left in between. Germline CDR1 is SGHTA and CDR2 is FQGTGA. CDR3 in DNA: TGTGCCAGCAGCTTCCCTAACGCTTGGACAGACGGACAAGGACTCTCAGACAATGAGCAGTTCTTC. Translating it yields CASSFPNAWTDGQGLSDNEQFF.

V usage is TRBV6-5 and J usage is TRBJ2-3; possible D gene TRBD2, 6 bases. Deletions cut 8 bases from V and 0 bases from J, with 15 bases between. Germline CDR1 and CDR2: MNHEY and SVGAGI. There are 15 residues in the CDR3. The CDR3 sequence is CASLAGPSSTDTQYF. Here the CDR3 DNA reads TGTGCCAGCCTGGCGGGGCCTTCAAGCACAGATACGCAGTATTTT.

V is TRBV6-6 and J is TRBJ2-7; TRBD1 aligns across 9 bases. The germline V gene encodes CDR1 MNHNY and CDR2 SVGAGI (reference sequence). The CDR3 contains 14 residues. The trim removed 2 bases at V and 3 bases at J, leaving 2 bases unmatched. Here the CDR3 DNA reads TGTGCCAGCAGTTACGGGACAGGGTTCTACGAGCAGTACTTC. Translation: CASSYGTGFYEQYF.

This sequence joins TRBV9 and TRBJ1-1; 7 bases are shared with TRBD1. Per germline, CDR1 SGDLS and CDR2 YYNGEE. This CDR3 has 14 amino acids. After removal of 4 bases from V and 3 bases from J, the junction contained 6 bases not matched to a gene. The CDR3 region is CASSPTGDHTEAFF. DNA of the CDR3: TGTGCCAGCAGCCCAACAGGGGACCACACTGAAGCTTTCTTT. The full variable domain, its missing parts supplied by reference TRBV9 and TRBJ1-1, is DSGVTQTPKHLITATGQRVTLRCSPRSGDLSVYWYQQSLDQGLQFLIQYYNGEERAKGNILERFSAQQFPDLHSELNLSSLELGDSALYFCASSPTGDHTEAFFGQGTRLTVV.